The 20 T cell receptor beta chains below all came from one sample that was sequenced in a study of cytomegalovirus exposure and HLA in healthy donors. PCR involved 60 Vbeta and 13 Jbeta primers. Generated by immunoSEQ multiplex PCR, the TCRdb table keeps only in-frame clones and is missing some. The table records about 110,000 clones, about two thirds of them present only once. The sample comprised PBMCs. These receptors were obtained from a boy aged 10-17 years in good health and CMV-seronegative.

The chain is built from TRBV30 and TRBJ1-1; D is undetermined. Germline CDR1 and CDR2: GTSNPN and SVGIG (reference sequence). V was trimmed by 4 bases and J by 1 base, leaving 10 bases between them. CDR3 length equals 13 residues. In DNA form, the CDR3 reads TGTGCCTGGAATGGAGGAGCGAACACTGAAGCTTTCTTT. It translates to CAWNGGANTEAFF.

The rearrangement uses TRBV6-6 and TRBJ2-1, with 11 bases that match TRBD2. This CDR3 contains 15 residues. Per the germline V gene, CDR1 is MNHNY and CDR2 is SVGAGI (reference sequence). The J segment lost 4 bases and the V segment lost 10 bases, leaving 9 bases of the junction unmatched. CDR3 protein: CATRRGTSGYNEQFF. CDR3 sequence (DNA): TGTGCCACCCGGAGGGGGACTAGCGGTTACAATGAGCAGTTCTTC.

This clone has only a few counts. The CDR3 loop is CASSDMRMRAGTGELFF. The CDR3 DNA is TGTGCCAGCAGTGACATGCGGATGAGGGCTGGCACCGGGGAGCTGTTTTTT. J is TRBJ2-2 and V is TRBV25-1, with D possibly being TRBD2 (5 bases). CDR1 and CDR2 (germline): MGHDK, SYGVNS. Trimming cost V 3 bases and J 4 bases, with 18 bases left between them. The CDR3 runs to 17 residues.

This clone appeared a few times. The CDR3 sequence is CAISGGSTDTQYF. CDR3 in DNA: TGTGCCATCTCAGGGGGGAGCACAGATACGCAGTATTTT. The gene calls are TRBV10-3 and TRBJ2-3, with D possibly matching TRBD1 (7 bases). Per the germline V gene, CDR1 is ENHRY and CDR2 is SYGVKD. CDR3 length: 13 residues. The V and J ends lost 8 bases and 0 bases respectively, with 9 bases between them.

This chain connects TRBV7-2 to TRBJ2-5; 10 bases agree with TRBD2. Germline CDR1 reads SGHTA; CDR2 reads FQGNSA. J was trimmed by 2 bases and V by 5 bases; bases with no gene match: 8. The CDR3 is made up of 16 amino acids. The CDR3 bases are TGTGCCAGCAGCCCCGAAGGACTAGCGGAACAAGAGACCCAGTACTTC. Translated: CASSPEGLAEQETQYF.

This clone has a handful of counts. The rearrangement uses TRBV10-3 and TRBJ1-1; D is possibly TRBD1 (5 bases). Trimming took 2 bases from V and 0 from J, leaving 13 bases between them. Germline lookup yields CDR1 ENHRY and CDR2 SYGVKD. This CDR3 has 16 amino acids. This CDR3 reads CAISEATASVNTEAFF. In DNA form, the CDR3 reads TGTGCCATCAGTGAGGCGACAGCATCGGTGAACACTGAAGCTTTCTTT.

J is TRBJ2-4 and V is TRBV4-1, with TRBD1 matching 12 bases. V lost 5 bases to trimming and J lost 6 bases; unmatched junction nucleotides: 5. Germline lookup yields CDR1 MGHRA and CDR2 YSYEKL. The CDR3 is made up of 15 amino acids. The CDR3 sequence: CASSEGDRGRNIQYF. The CDR3 nucleotides read TGCGCCAGCAGCGAAGGGGACAGGGGGCGAAACATTCAGTACTTC.

The chain combines TRBV13 with TRBJ2-2; 8 bases match TRBD1. With V trimmed by 4 bases and J by 8 bases, 6 bases remained unmatched. Germline CDR1 and CDR2: PRHDT and FYEKMQ (reference sequence). The CDR3 covers 14 residues. The CDR3 region is CASSSGQGVGELFF. The CDR3 DNA reads as TGTGCCAGCAGCTCCGGACAGGGAGTGGGGGAGCTGTTTTTT.

This clone was counted a single time. The chain combines TRBV4-1 with TRBJ2-7, with TRBD1 identical over 7 bases. With V trimmed by 4 bases and J by 2 bases, 8 bases remained unmatched. The CDR3 length is 15 residues. In germline, CDR1 is MGHRA, CDR2 YSYEKL. The CDR3 region has the DNA TGCGCCAGCAGCCTCAGGGACAGTACCACCTACGAGCAGTACTTC. Protein sequence: CASSLRDSTTYEQYF.

Concerning this clone: Here the CDR3 omits its conserved ending phenylalanine or tryptophan, so a read error is the likely source. The genes are TRBV6-8 and TRBJ1-2, with D perhaps matching TRBD1 (6 bases). The germline gives CDR1 MNHGY, CDR2 SAAAGT. V shed 9 bases and J shed 5 bases, with 31 bases lying between them. This CDR3 has 18 residues. The CDR3 region is CARPSLGNGGRGGYGYTV. DNA for the CDR3: TGTGCCAGACCATCACTGGGAAATGGCGGAAGGGGGGGGTATGGCTACACCGTC.

This clone has a handful of counts. This chain connects TRBV28 to TRBJ2-7, with TRBD1 matching 8 bases. The CDR3 runs to 14 residues. From germline, CDR1 is MDHEN and CDR2 SYDVKM. V gave up 5 bases and J gave up 6 bases; unmatched junction bases: 9. This chain's CDR3 is CASSPPGQDFEQYF. The CDR3 coding sequence is TGTGCCAGCAGTCCACCGGGACAGGATTTCGAGCAGTACTTC. The whole variable domain, remainder taken from reference TRBV28 and TRBJ2-7, is DVKVTQSSRYLVKRTGEKVFLECVQDMDHENMFWYRQDPGLGLRLIYFSYDVKMKEKGDIPEGYSVSREKKERFSLILESASTNQTSMYLCASSPPGQDFEQYFGPGTRLTVT.

The V call is TRBV2, the J call TRBJ1-5, with a possible D match to TRBD1 (5 bases). Trimming left V 1 base short and J 6 bases short, with 10 bases between. Germline V gives CDR1 SNHLY, CDR2 FYNNEI. The CDR3 has 14 residues. The CDR3 loop is CASSEGREGQPQHF. CDR3 coding DNA: TGTGCCAGCAGTGAAGGCAGGGAAGGTCAGCCCCAGCATTTT.

This sequence joins TRBV28 and TRBJ1-5, with 9 bases aligning to TRBD1. CDR3 size: 16 residues. The V segment lost 5 bases and the J segment 3 bases; nucleotides outside the gene matches: 8. Germline assignment: CDR1 MDHEN and CDR2 SYDVKM. The CDR3 nucleotides are TGTGCCAGCAGTCCCACAGGGGGCGGACTCAATCAGCCCCAGCATTTT. This translates into CASSPTGGGLNQPQHF.

V and J are TRBV30 and TRBJ2-7, with 8 positions matching TRBD1. The CDR3 length is 14 residues. With V trimmed by 8 bases and J by 4 bases, 13 bases remained unmatched. Per germline, CDR1 GTSNPN and CDR2 SVGIG (reference sequence). The CDR3 DNA is TGTGCCGTTAGTCGGACAGGGAGTAGGTACGAGCAGTACTTC. Translating gives CAVSRTGSRYEQYF.

This sequence joins TRBV7-9 and TRBJ2-3; tentative D call: TRBD2 (6 bases). The CDR3 runs to 15 residues. The V and J ends lost 1 base and 3 bases respectively, with 11 bases between them. Germline V gene data show CDR1 as SEHNR and CDR2 as FQNEAQ (reference sequence). DNA of the CDR3: TGTGCCAGCAGCTTAGGGGAGGTACGGACAGATACGCAGTATTTT. Its translation is CASSLGEVRTDTQYF.

This sequence joins TRBV5-1 and TRBJ2-7; 9 nucleotides agree with TRBD2. Trimming cost V 0 bases and J 1 base; bases outside gene matches: 2. Germline V CDR1 and CDR2: SGHRS, YFSETQ. The CDR3 consists of 15 residues. This chain's CDR3 is CASSLGAGGSYEQYF. DNA for the CDR3: TGCGCCAGCAGCTTGGGGGCGGGAGGGTCCTACGAGCAGTACTTC.

This chain links TRBV4-1 with TRBJ2-5; perhaps TRBD1 as D (6 bases). V was shortened by 5 bases and J by 2 bases, with 12 bases between the two germline ends. Germline CDR1 and CDR2: MGHRA and YSYEKL. The CDR3 length is 14 residues. CDR3 in amino acids: CASSSTRGQETQYF. The DNA for the CDR3 is TGCGCCAGCAGCTCCACCAGGGGACAAGAGACCCAGTACTTC.

The chain carries TRBV5-1 and TRBJ2-3; maybe TRBD2 (5 bases). The germline V gene has CDR1 SGHRS and CDR2 YFSETQ. The CDR3 loop spans 12 amino acids. The V gene lost 4 bases and the J gene lost 7 bases, with 10 bases spanning the gap. CDR3 coding DNA: TGCGCCAGCAGCACCGACGGGAATACGCAGTATTTT. Protein sequence: CASSTDGNTQYF.

The genes are TRBV2 and TRBJ1-5, with D unclear. V was pared by 5 bases and J by 11 bases, with 10 bases between. Germline assignment: CDR1 SNHLY and CDR2 FYNNEI. The CDR3 sequence is 11 residues long. This CDR3 is CASSPDKAQHF. The CDR3 DNA is TGTGCCAGCAGTCCTGACAAGGCCCAGCATTTT.

The chain combines TRBV7-6 with TRBJ2-1; the match to TRBD2 covers 12 bases. V lost 5 bases to trimming and J lost 8 bases; unmatched junction nucleotides: 7. Germline V gene sequence: CDR1 SGHVS, CDR2 FNYEAQ. This CDR3 is 15 amino acids long. The CDR3 reads CASSPRLAGVYEQFF. CDR3 coding DNA: TGTGCCAGCAGCCCCAGACTAGCGGGAGTTTATGAGCAGTTCTTC.